Sequencing of this T cell receptor beta chain was carried out in a study of T cells in localized non-small cell lung cancer. Study conclusions and caveats: Clonality peaked in uninvolved adjacent lung rather than tumor.

Remarks on this clone: Its target is unknown.

TCRdb's table, derived via immunoSEQ multiplex PCR, lists solely in-frame clones and lacks some. This sample has around 50,000 clones, with around 87% found just once. V was clipped by 6 bases and J by 0 bases, with 3 bases between them. Germline CDR1 and CDR2: KGHSH and LQKENI. The CDR3 has 11 amino acids. The source material was PBMCs, sampled before any cancer treatment. The TCR sequence derives from a female donor with stage II lung adenocarcinoma. The rearrangement uses TRBV18 and TRBJ2-7; D call uncertain. The CDR3 protein is CASSNSYEQYF. The CDR3, as DNA: TGTGCCAGCTCGAACTCCTACGAGCAGTACTTC.